This is a list of T cell receptor beta chains from one sample in a study of blood T cells in healthy people across ages. MiXCR, run by TCRdb on the 5' RACE reads, gives a single entry per CDR3 protein. This sample has about 1.8 million distinct CDR3 sequences, with approximately 50% found just once. Input material: blood. These receptors all come from a woman aged 40 to 50 in good health. Each CDR3 is given with its conserved first and last residue. D genes are given only for firm matches. Size tells how often a clone was seen (once, few, many) or the class of an expanded clone, and some rows leave it out.

>TRBJ2-5|TRBD2|TRBV4-1|14|-
TGCGCCAGCAGCCAAAGACTAGCGACGGAGACCCAGTACTTC
CASSQRLATETQYF
>TRBJ2-1|-|TRBV5-1|15|few
TGCGCCAGCAGCTTGCAGTCACGGGCGAACAATGAGCAGTTCTTC
CASSLQSRANNEQFF
>TRBJ1-6|TRBD1|TRBV27|16|few
TGTGCCAGCAGTTTGGAGGACAGGGGGCTAAATTCACCCCTCCACTTT
CASSLEDRGLNSPLHF
>TRBJ2-7|-|TRBV6-2/TRBV6-3|13|few
TGTGCCACCCCTGACACCTACTCCTACGAGCAGTACTTC
CATPDTYSYEQYF
>TRBJ1-4|TRBD1|TRBV12-3/TRBV12-4|14|many
TGTGCCAGCAGCTCAGGGGGAACTAATGAAAAACTGTTTTTT
CASSSGGTNEKLFF
>TRBJ2-6|-|TRBV3-1|17|-
TGTGCCAGCAGACCGACAGGAAGCTTCTCTGGGGCCAACGTCCTGACTTTC
CASRPTGSFSGANVLTF
>TRBJ2-5|TRBD2|TRBV2|15|-
TGTGCCAGCAGTGACATAGCGGGATTCCAAGAGACCCAGTACTTC
CASSDIAGFQETQYF
>TRBJ2-5|TRBD2|TRBV12-3/TRBV12-4|17|-
TGTGCCAGCAGTTTATATAGTTCGGGGGGGCTCGAAGAGACCCAGTACTTC
CASSLYSSGGLEETQYF
>TRBJ2-1|-|TRBV4-3|15|-
TGCGCCAGCAGTCAAGGGGGGGGATGGAACAATGAGCAGTTCTTC
CASSQGGGWNNEQFF
>TRBJ2-5|TRBD2|TRBV7-9|18|-
TGTGCCAGCAGCCTCGGGACTAGCGGGGGGGATCCGCAAGAGACCCAGTACTTC
CASSLGTSGGDPQETQYF
>TRBJ2-1|-|TRBV6-2/TRBV6-3|15|-
TGTGCCAGCAGTTACTCGAAAGGGGGGGTCAATGAGCAGTTCTTC
CASSYSKGGVNEQFF
>TRBJ2-1|-|TRBV20-1|14|few
TGCAGTGGCCGAGGGACCTTGCTGGACAATGAGCAGTTCTTC
CSGRGTLLDNEQFF
>TRBJ2-3|TRBD2|TRBV20-1|13|-
TGCAGTGCCCATACAACACAGCGGGATACACAGTATTTT
CSAHTTQRDTQYF
>TRBJ2-5|-|TRBV5-1|15|-
TGCGCCAGCAGCTTAACCCGGGGAGGTCCACAGACCCAGTACTTC
CASSLTRGGPQTQYF
>TRBJ2-7|-|TRBV4-1|14|few
TGCGCCAGCAGCCAAGAGCACGGACCATACGAGCAGTACTTC
CASSQEHGPYEQYF
>TRBJ2-3|-|TRBV20-1|12|few
TGCAGTGGGAGACCTAGCACAGATACGCAGTATTTT
CSGRPSTDTQYF
>TRBJ2-4|-|TRBV10-3|12|-
TGTGCCATCAGTAAGGGGGTGGGGGAGCAGTACTTC
CAISKGVGEQYF
>TRBJ2-5|-|TRBV5-1|14|few
TGCGCCAGCAGCTTGGACGGGGTAGTAGAGACCCAGTACTTC
CASSLDGVVETQYF
>TRBJ2-4|TRBD1|TRBV7-9|14|-
TGTGCCAGCAGCCCCCCACGCGACAGGGGGCCACAGTACTTC
CASSPPRDRGPQYF
>TRBJ2-3|TRBD2|TRBV27|17|once
TGTGCCAGCAGTTTGTTATTCGCGGGGGGGCCCACAGATACGCAGTATTTT
CASSLLFAGGPTDTQYF
>TRBJ2-6|TRBD1|TRBV5-1|15|-
TGCGCCAGCAGCCTCGGACAGGGGAGGGCCAACGTCCTGACTTTC
CASSLGQGRANVLTF
>TRBJ2-5|TRBD2|TRBV20-1|18|few
TGCAGTGCAACCGGACTAGCGGGGGTACTAACAAGCCAAGAGACCCAGTACTTC
CSATGLAGVLTSQETQYF
>TRBJ1-5|-|TRBV21-1|16|-
TGTGCCAGCAGCAAAGCCCCTTCGACAGCAAATCAGCCCCAGCATTTT
CASSKAPSTANQPQHF
>TRBJ2-1|-|TRBV10-3|11|-
TGTGCCATCTCGTCCCAAGTTGAGCAGTTCTTC
CAISSQVEQFF
>TRBJ1-2|TRBD1|TRBV28|15|few
TGTGCCAGCAGGCCCGCCGGGACAGACTCCTATGGCTACACCTTC
CASRPAGTDSYGYTF